The 16 T cell receptor beta chains in this list originate from one sample, sequenced in a study of CD8+ T cells in alopecia areata. Treatment given: oral pan-JAK inhibitor, 5-10 mg twice daily. RNA extraction and reverse transcription yielded cDNA as sequencing template. Assay used: immunoSEQ multiplex PCR; TCRdb lists only in-frame clones, some missing. The sample holds 100,000 to 140,000 clones, 84% seen once. Specimen: CD8+ T cells sorted from blood, collected at week 24, from a patient treated with tofacitinib. All receptors derive from a human donor with alopecia areata.

The chain links TRBV6-5 to TRBJ1-2, with TRBD1 matching 8 bases. Germline CDR1 MNHEY, CDR2 SVGAGI. CDR3 length: 15 residues. Unmatched junction bases numbered 7, after V lost 2 bases and J lost 5 bases. The CDR3 is CASSYLSQGAYGYTF. The DNA for the CDR3 is TGTGCCAGCAGTTACCTCTCGCAGGGGGCGTATGGCTACACCTTC.

The rearrangement joins TRBV30 to TRBJ2-7; TRBD1 might be the D (6 bases). Germline CDR1 GTSNPN, CDR2 SVGIG (reference sequence). The CDR3 runs to 14 residues. Trimming removed 2 bases from V and 4 bases from J, with 15 bases in between. As DNA, the CDR3 is TGTGCCTGGAGTCAGGGTATTGGGACATACGAGCAGTACTTC. Its translation is CAWSQGIGTYEQYF.

The V and J genes are TRBV14 and TRBJ2-3, with 11 bases identical to TRBD2. V lost 4 bases and J lost 5; bases outside the gene matches: 8. Germline V gives CDR1 SGHDN, CDR2 FVKESK. The CDR3 has 16 residues. CDR3 loop: CASSRHSGGAKDTQYF. For the CDR3, the DNA is TGTGCCAGCAGCCGACATAGCGGGGGGGCTAAAGATACGCAGTATTTT.

The rearrangement links TRBV10-3 to TRBJ2-7; D not certain. In germline, CDR1 is ENHRY, CDR2 SYGVKD. The V gene lost 10 bases and the J gene lost 3 bases, with 16 bases spanning the gap. The CDR3 sequence is 13 residues long. The CDR3 loop reads CASNPGGFYEQYF. As DNA, the CDR3 is TGTGCCAGCAATCCGGGTGGGTTCTACGAGCAGTACTTC.

In DNA, the CDR3 is TGTGCCAGCAGCTTAGGGGGGACAGCCTACAATGAGCAGTTCTTC. It encodes CASSLGGTAYNEQFF. The gene calls are TRBV7-9 and TRBJ2-1, with TRBD1 identical over 7 bases. The CDR3 sequence is 15 residues long. With V trimmed by 1 base and J by 2 bases, 2 bases remained unmatched. Germline CDR1 SEHNR, CDR2 FQNEAQ (reference sequence).

The chain links TRBV7-9 to TRBJ1-4; D is unresolved. CDR3 length: 16 residues. Trimming took off 5 bases at V and 0 bases at J, with 13 bases between the two ends. Germline lookup yields CDR1 SEHNR and CDR2 FQNEAQ (reference sequence). In DNA, the CDR3 is TGTGCCAGCAGCCCGAGGACGGTTACAACTAATGAAAAACTGTTTTTT. Its translation is CASSPRTVTTNEKLFF.

CDR3 amino acids: CASSSGQGDTEAFF. CDR3 sequence (DNA): TGCGCCAGCAGCTCGGGACAGGGGGACACTGAAGCTTTCTTT. The genes are TRBV5-1 and TRBJ1-1; 11 positions match TRBD1. This CDR3 has 14 amino acids. Germline CDR1 reads SGHRS; CDR2 reads YFSETQ. The junction had 1 base not matched to a gene; V was cut back by 3 bases and J by 3 bases.

For the CDR3, the DNA is TGTGCCAGCAACCAGGGGAACACTGAAGCTTTCTTT. As protein: CASNQGNTEAFF. V is TRBV6-6 and J is TRBJ1-1, with a possible D match to TRBD1 (5 bases). CDR3 length equals 12 residues. Trimming removed 7 bases from V and 1 base from J, with 7 bases in between. Germline values: CDR1 MNHNY, CDR2 SVGAGI (reference sequence).

This sequence joins TRBV29-1 and TRBJ2-7; unclear D gene. V lost 2 bases and J 2 bases, leaving 13 bases between the germline ends. The CDR3 runs 14 residues. From germline, CDR1 is SQVTM and CDR2 ANQGSEA. The CDR3 nucleotides are TGCAGCGTTGAATTTGAAGAGAGACCCTACGAGCAGTACTTC. Its protein product is CSVEFEERPYEQYF.

The chain has TRBV29-1 and TRBJ2-7; D is possibly TRBD1 (6 bases). The CDR3 spans 13 residues. Germline V CDR1 and CDR2: SQVTM, ANQGSEA. The germline V and J ends were trimmed by 6 bases and 3 bases, with 15 bases remaining between them. The CDR3 protein is CSVDIQGGYEQYF. The CDR3 region has the DNA TGCAGCGTCGATATACAGGGTGGCTACGAGCAGTACTTC.

V gene TRBV11-2 combines with J gene TRBJ2-5; 8 bases align to TRBD2. V lost 6 bases and J lost 2; bases outside the gene matches: 2. Germline values: CDR1 SGHAT, CDR2 FQNNGV. The CDR3 totals 13 residues. CDR3 coding DNA: TGTGCCAGCAGGGTAGCGGGGCAAGAGACCCAGTACTTC. Translating it yields CASRVAGQETQYF. The full variable domain, completed using reference TRBV11-2 and TRBJ2-5, is EAGVAQSPRYKIIEKRQSVAFWCNPISGHATLYWYQQILGQGPKLLIQFQNNGVVDDSQLPKDRFSAERLKGVDSTLKIQPAKLEDSAVYLCASRVAGQETQYFGPGTRLLVL.

This clone was observed a few times. CDR3 sequence (DNA): TGCGCCAGCAGTTGGACTAGCGGAAACACAGATACGCAGTATTTT. The encoded protein is CASSWTSGNTDTQYF. The chain combines TRBV5-1 with TRBJ2-3; TRBD2 matches 10 bases. The V and J ends lost 5 bases and 2 bases, in that order; junction bases with no gene match: 5. Germline V CDR1 and CDR2: SGHRS, YFSETQ. This CDR3 spans 15 amino acids.

This clone showed up just a few times. The rearrangement links TRBV7-9 to TRBJ2-3, with 8 bases fitting TRBD1. This CDR3 contains 15 residues. The V gene end was trimmed by 5 bases and the J gene end by 2 bases; junction bases not matched to a gene: 6. Germline V lookup: CDR1 SEHNR, CDR2 FQNEAQ (reference sequence). In nucleotides, the CDR3 is TGTGCCAGCAGCCTATCGACAGGGGACACAGATACGCAGTATTTT. Translation: CASSLSTGDTDTQYF.

This clone was detected only a few times. The chain joins TRBV4-1 to TRBJ2-2, with TRBD1 as a possible D gene (6 bases). This CDR3 has 17 residues. Trimming removed 0 bases at V and 2 bases at J, with 13 bases between. Germline V gene data show CDR1 as MGHRA and CDR2 as YSYEKL. The CDR3 coding sequence is TGCGCCAGCAGCCAAGAATTTGGGGGCTACAACACCGGGGAGCTGTTTTTT. Encoded protein: CASSQEFGGYNTGELFF.

This sequence joins TRBV4-3 and TRBJ2-7, with D uncertain. In germline, CDR1 is LGHNA, CDR2 YSLEER. Deletions cut 1 base from V and 3 bases from J, with 7 bases between. The CDR3 contains 13 residues. Written as DNA, the CDR3 is TGCGCCAGCAGCCAAGGGGCCGACTACGAGCAGTACTTC. This encodes CASSQGADYEQYF.

The rearrangement joins TRBV7-3 to TRBJ2-1; D is undetermined. The CDR3 spans 13 residues. V lost 1 base, J lost 8 bases, and 9 bases lay in between. CDR1 SGHTA and CDR2 FQGTGA come from the germline V gene. The CDR3 bases are TGTGCCAGCAGCTTAAATGGTGGGGATGAGCAGTTCTTC. This gives the protein CASSLNGGDEQFF.